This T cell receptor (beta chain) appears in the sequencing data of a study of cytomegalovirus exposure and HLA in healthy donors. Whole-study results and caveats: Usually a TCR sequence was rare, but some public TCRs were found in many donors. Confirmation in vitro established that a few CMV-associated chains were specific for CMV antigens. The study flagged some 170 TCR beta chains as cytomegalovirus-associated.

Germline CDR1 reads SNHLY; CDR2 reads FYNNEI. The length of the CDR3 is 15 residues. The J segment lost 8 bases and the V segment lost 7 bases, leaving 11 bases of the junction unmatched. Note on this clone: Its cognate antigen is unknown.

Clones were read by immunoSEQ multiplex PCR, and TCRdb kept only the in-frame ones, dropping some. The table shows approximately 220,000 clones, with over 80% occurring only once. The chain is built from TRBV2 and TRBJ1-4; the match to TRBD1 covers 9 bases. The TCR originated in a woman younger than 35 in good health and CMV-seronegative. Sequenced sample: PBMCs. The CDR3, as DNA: TGTGCCAGCACCCCCTCCGGGACAGGGTTCGAAAAACTGTTTTTT. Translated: CASTPSGTGFEKLFF.